The sequence of this T cell receptor beta chain was determined in a study of blood T cells in healthy people across ages. The V end lost 7 bases, the J end lost 0 bases, and 18 bases lay between the germline ends. The CDR3 totals 16 residues. Alongside a J-beta primer mix, a sample-barcoded 5' primer served in a second PCR lasting about 6 to 11 cycles. One entry per CDR3 protein results from TCRdb running MiXCR on the 5' RACE reads. Among around 990,000 distinct CDR3 sequences listed, more than 30% were seen once. This clonotype came up a few times. The sample comprised blood. The chain combines TRBV12-3 or TRBV12-4 with TRBJ1-1; D not certain. This TCR came from a man aged 18 to 35 in good health. For the CDR3, the DNA is TGTGCCAGCACCCCAAGGTACGGAAGTTTGAACACTGAAGCTTTCTTT. Its translation: CASTPRYGSLNTEAFF.